These 15 T cell receptor beta chains share one sample of origin, sequenced in a study of PD-1 blockade in mismatch repair-deficient tumors. TCRdb's copy holds only in-frame clones and misses some; the assay was immunoSEQ multiplex PCR. The sample carries about 49,000 clones, over 75% recorded once. The specimen comprised PBMCs, sampled before pembrolizumab treatment. The receptor set was obtained from an adult with mismatch repair-deficient cancer.

V and J are TRBV5-4 and TRBJ2-3; weak D call: TRBD2 (6 bases). Trimming removed 1 base from V and 0 bases from J, with 12 bases in between. CDR3 size: 16 residues. CDR1 and CDR2 from the germline V gene are SGHNT and YYREEE (reference sequence). The CDR3 bases are TGTGCCAGCAGCTTGATGGGGGGAACTAGCACAGATACGCAGTATTTT. Encoded protein: CASSLMGGTSTDTQYF.

This chain uses TRBV13 with TRBJ2-7; 11 nucleotides align to TRBD2. Germline values: CDR1 PRHDT, CDR2 FYEKMQ (reference sequence). This CDR3 comprises 14 residues. V was pared by 5 bases and J by 3 bases, with 3 bases of the junction left unmatched. Written as DNA, the CDR3 is TGTGCCAGCAGCGGCGGGACTAGCGGCTACGAGCAGTACTTC. Translated, it gives CASSGGTSGYEQYF. Variable domain in full (rest from reference TRBV13 and TRBJ2-7): AAGVIQSPRHLIKEKRETATLKCYPIPRHDTVYWYQQGPGQDPQFLISFYEKMQSDKGSIPDRFSAQQFSDYHSELNMSSLELGDSALYFCASSGGTSGYEQYFGPGTRLTVT.

The J gene is TRBJ2-3, the V gene TRBV5-4; TRBD2 matches 9 bases. CDR1 is SGHNT, CDR2 YYREEE, per germline (reference sequence). This CDR3 is built from 15 residues. With V trimmed by 6 bases and J by 2 bases, 7 bases remained unmatched. The chain's CDR3 is CASNWASGNTDTQYF. CDR3 DNA: TGTGCCAGCAACTGGGCTAGCGGGAACACAGATACGCAGTATTTT.

The J gene is TRBJ1-2, the V gene TRBV7-2; 8 bases are a match to TRBD1. Per the germline V gene, CDR1 is SGHTA and CDR2 is FQGNSA. Trimming took 4 bases from V and 6 from J; bases not matched to a gene: 7. The CDR3 sequence is 14 residues long. CDR3 amino acids: CASSSSGTGHGYTF. The CDR3, as DNA: TGTGCCAGCAGCTCGAGCGGGACAGGTCATGGCTACACCTTC.

The V call is TRBV7-9, the J call TRBJ1-3; unclear D gene. Trimming shortened V by 4 bases and J by 0 bases, and 7 bases separated the two germline ends. The CDR3 contains 14 residues. Germline CDR1 and CDR2: SEHNR and FQNEAQ (reference sequence). The CDR3 reads CASSSTSSGNTIYF. The DNA for the CDR3 is TGTGCCAGCAGCTCAACATCCTCTGGAAACACCATATATTTT.

This sequence joins TRBV6-1 and TRBJ1-5, with D tentatively TRBD1 (6 bases). There are 16 residues in the CDR3. CDR1 and CDR2 (germline): MNHNS, SASEGT. Trimming removed 3 bases from V and 3 bases from J, with 15 bases in between. CDR3 sequence reads: CASSEQGSSINQPQHF. The CDR3 coding sequence is TGTGCCAGCAGTGAGCAGGGGAGTTCGATCAATCAGCCCCAGCATTTT.

The rearrangement links TRBV7-2 to TRBJ2-5; D remains ambiguous. The germline CDR1 and CDR2 sequences are SGHTA and FQGNSA. Trimming took 3 bases from V and 5 from J, leaving 16 bases between them. CDR3 length: 15 residues. The CDR3 DNA reads as TGTGCCAGCAGCTTCCCGGCTCTCGGGCCCGAGACCCAGTACTTC. Its protein is CASSFPALGPETQYF.

V gene TRBV12-5 combines with J gene TRBJ2-3; D is uncertain. CDR1 is LGHNT and CDR2 is FRNRAP in the germline V gene. V lost 7 bases and J 1 base, leaving 18 bases between the germline ends. CDR3 length: 16 residues. CDR3 in amino acids: CASALTLGLGTDTQYF. The CDR3 bases are TGTGCTAGTGCCCTGACCCTAGGGCTGGGCACAGATACGCAGTATTTT.

CDR3 bases: TGTGCCACCAGCAGAGCTGGAGCGCCATACAATGAGCAGTTCTTC. This encodes CATSRAGAPYNEQFF. The V call is TRBV15, the J call TRBJ2-1, with unresolved D. Per the germline V gene, CDR1 is LNHNV and CDR2 is YYDKDF (reference sequence). This CDR3 has 15 residues. The V end was cut by 1 base, the J end by 4 bases, with 11 bases between.

The chain is built from TRBV27 and TRBJ2-1, with a weak D call TRBD1 (5 bases). In germline, CDR1 is MNHEY, CDR2 SMNVEV (reference sequence). The CDR3 covers 15 residues. V lost 5 bases, J lost 7 bases, and 18 bases lay in between. The DNA for the CDR3 is TGTGCCAGCAGTCCCTTTCAAGCAGGGCGGAATGAGCAGTTCTTC. This sequence encodes CASSPFQAGRNEQFF.

The genes are TRBV5-4 and TRBJ2-3; TRBD1 matches at 8 bases. The CDR3 runs to 16 residues. The germline V gene has CDR1 SGHNT and CDR2 YYREEE (reference sequence). The V gene end was trimmed by 1 base and the J gene end by 3 bases; junction bases not matched to a gene: 7. The CDR3 here is CASSLTPQGVTDTQYF. The DNA of the CDR3 is TGTGCCAGCAGCTTGACCCCACAGGGGGTAACAGATACGCAGTATTTT.

The chain uses TRBV5-6 and TRBJ2-7; 9 nucleotides align to TRBD2. This CDR3 is built from 15 residues. The V and J ends lost 2 bases and 3 bases, in that order; junction bases with no gene match: 6. Looked up from germline, CDR1 is SGHDT and CDR2 is YYEEEE. CDR3 residues: CASSFDVTSGYEQYF. CDR3 bases: TGTGCCAGCAGCTTTGACGTGACTAGCGGCTACGAGCAGTACTTC.

This clone was observed a few times. The J gene is TRBJ1-2, the V gene TRBV30; D call uncertain. CDR1 is GTSNPN and CDR2 is SVGIG in the germline V gene (reference sequence). V lost 3 bases and J lost 4, with 15 bases in between. The CDR3 contains 14 residues. The CDR3 loop is CAWSPNTPPYGYTF. DNA for the CDR3: TGTGCCTGGAGCCCTAATACTCCCCCCTATGGCTACACCTTC.

Only one count was recorded for this clone. This sequence joins TRBV11-3 and TRBJ1-1; no reliable D call. The CDR3 is 13 residues long. V was pared by 2 bases and J by 4 bases, with 8 bases between. Germline loops: CDR1 SGHNT, CDR2 YENEEA. The CDR3 loop is CASSLKAGTEAFF. The DNA for the CDR3 is TGTGCCAGCAGCTTAAAGGCAGGCACTGAAGCTTTCTTT.

The V gene is TRBV9, the J gene TRBJ2-3; TRBD2 matches 14 bases. The CDR3 loop spans 16 amino acids. Germline V lookup: CDR1 SGDLS, CDR2 YYNGEE. The J segment lost 9 bases and the V segment lost 2 bases, leaving 8 bases of the junction unmatched. The CDR3 reads CASSVGLAGVKETQYF. As DNA, the CDR3 is TGTGCCAGCAGCGTGGGACTAGCGGGAGTGAAGGAGACGCAGTATTTT.